Listed here are 14 T cell receptor beta chains from one sample, sequenced in a study of blood T cells in healthy people across ages. A sample-barcoded 5' primer and a J-beta primer mix were used in a second PCR of roughly 6 to 11 cycles. TCRdb re-analysed the 5' RACE reads in MiXCR, keeping a single row per CDR3 protein. The table lists around 500,000 distinct CDR3 sequences, roughly a quarter of them singletons. This sample also belongs to another study, concerning T cells of mothers and their children.

The sample taken for sequencing was blood. The receptors derive from a boy aged 2 to 9 in good health.

This clonotype showed up just a few times. This chain uses TRBV10-3 with TRBJ2-3; possible D gene TRBD2, 5 bases. CDR1 and CDR2 from the germline V gene are ENHRY and SYGVKD. There are 13 residues in the CDR3. Deletions cut 7 bases from V and 6 bases from J, with 14 bases between. The CDR3 protein is CAIKGSVPDTQYF. CDR3 in DNA: TGTGCCATCAAGGGTAGCGTCCCCGATACGCAGTATTTT.

The V call is TRBV12-3 or TRBV12-4, the J call TRBJ2-1; 8 bases fit TRBD2. Germline trimming cut 4 bases from V and 13 bases from J; bases unmatched to any gene: 18. CDR3 length: 16 residues. Here the CDR3 reads CASSSPFIGGAPVQFF. The CDR3 DNA is TGTGCCAGCAGTTCCCCCTTTATCGGGGGGGCCCCAGTTCAGTTCTTC.

This clonotype was picked up many times. The chain carries TRBV20-1 and TRBJ2-7; TRBD2 is a possible D gene (6 bases). This CDR3 has 14 amino acids. Trimming left V 5 bases short and J 4 bases short, with 18 bases between. Germline V lookup: CDR1 DFQATT, CDR2 SNEGSKA (reference sequence). The chain's CDR3 is CSAALDGAGYEQYF. Here the CDR3 DNA reads TGCAGTGCTGCATTGGACGGGGCGGGGTACGAGCAGTACTTC.

This clonotype was counted between two and nine times. The chain combines TRBV12-3 or TRBV12-4 with TRBJ2-2; weak D call: TRBD1 (5 bases). The CDR3 is 15 residues long. Trimming pared 3 bases from V and 4 bases from J, leaving 12 bases between. CDR3 protein: CASSLEGVVTGELFF. DNA of the CDR3: TGTGCCAGCAGTTTGGAAGGGGTCGTCACCGGGGAGCTGTTTTTT.

The rearrangement joins TRBV13 to TRBJ2-3; 7 bases align to TRBD2. The CDR3 totals 12 residues. The ends lost 8 bases at V and 6 bases at J; junction bases unmatched: 5. The germline CDR1 and CDR2 sequences are PRHDT and FYEKMQ (reference sequence). CDR3 loop: CASGLAADTQYF. CDR3 DNA: TGTGCCAGCGGTCTAGCGGCGGATACGCAGTATTTT.

This rearrangement joins TRBV6-5 to TRBJ2-5; a possible D gene is TRBD1 (5 bases). The CDR3 loop spans 15 amino acids. V lost 6 bases and J 4 bases, leaving 18 bases between the germline ends. Germline V CDR1 and CDR2: MNHEY, SVGAGI. CDR3 sequence: CASRPEAGLRETQYF. CDR3 DNA sequence: TGTGCCAGCAGGCCCGAGGCAGGGTTGCGAGAGACCCAGTACTTC.

This clonotype was found many times. The chain employs TRBV4-3 and TRBJ2-7; 14 positions agree with TRBD2. After removal of 4 bases from V and 2 bases from J, the junction contained 1 base not matched to a gene. This CDR3 has 15 residues. Germline CDR1 and CDR2: LGHNA and YSLEER. DNA for the CDR3: TGCGCCAGCAGCCCGGGACTAGCGGGGGCCTACGAGCAGTACTTC. This gives the protein CASSPGLAGAYEQYF.

This clonotype has more than one count but fewer than ten. The chain is built from TRBV6-2 or TRBV6-3 and TRBJ2-5; TRBD2 matches at 7 bases. This CDR3 spans 13 amino acids. Germline V gene data show CDR1 as MNHEY and CDR2 as SVGEGT. J lost 4 bases, V lost 6 bases, and 5 bases had no gene match. DNA of the CDR3: TGTGCCAGCAGAGAACTAGCGAGAGAGACCCAGTACTTC. As protein: CASRELARETQYF.

CDR3 DNA: TGCAGTGCAACTAGAGAGACCCAGTACTTC. It specifies CSATRETQYF. This rearrangement joins TRBV20-1 to TRBJ2-5; D is possibly TRBD2 (5 bases). CDR1 is DFQATT and CDR2 is SNEGSKA in the germline V gene (reference sequence). Deletions cut 6 bases from V and 4 bases from J, with 6 bases between. The CDR3 sequence is 10 residues long.

Points on this clonotype: Without the conserved terminal phenylalanine or tryptophan, this CDR3 likely stems from a read error. The J gene is TRBJ2-2, the V gene TRBV3-1; no firm D call. Germline V gene sequence: CDR1 LGHDT, CDR2 YNNKEL (reference sequence). The CDR3 has 12 residues. V was trimmed by 4 bases and J by 7 bases, leaving 7 bases between them. The CDR3 DNA reads TGTGCCAGCAGCCCACGTGACGGGGAGCTGTTTATT. Its protein product is CASSPRDGELFI.

V usage is TRBV7-2 and J usage is TRBJ2-1; D perhaps matches TRBD1 (6 bases). The germline V and J ends were trimmed by 3 bases and 4 bases, with 13 bases remaining between them. Germline V gene lookup returns CDR1 SGHTA and CDR2 FQGNSA. The CDR3 runs to 15 residues. The DNA of the CDR3 is TGTGCCAGCAGCTTTGGGGGCAGTGGGTACAATGAGCAGTTCTTC. Protein: CASSFGGSGYNEQFF.

The chain couples TRBV6-5 to TRBJ2-7; 11 nucleotides align to TRBD1. V shed 8 bases and J 7 bases; nucleotides not matched to a gene: 13. In germline, CDR1 is MNHEY, CDR2 SVGAGI. This CDR3 is built from 15 residues. The CDR3: CASATGTGGTSEQYF. The CDR3 bases are TGTGCCAGCGCCACCGGGACAGGGGGGACTTCAGAGCAGTACTTC.

The genes are TRBV6-1 and TRBJ2-1; D is perhaps TRBD2 (5 bases). This CDR3 is built from 14 residues. Germline values: CDR1 MNHNS, CDR2 SASEGT. V lost 7 bases and J 4 bases, leaving 14 bases between the germline ends. The DNA of the CDR3 is TGTGCCAGCACTCCTAGCATTCTTTACAATGAGCAGTTCTTC. Protein product: CASTPSILYNEQFF.

With regard to this clonotype: The CDR3 carries no conserved terminal phenylalanine or tryptophan, so it likely arises from a read error. This chain uses TRBV18 with TRBJ1-4; unclear D gene. The CDR3 runs 12 residues. Trimming shortened V by 8 bases and J by 4 bases, and 8 bases separated the two germline ends. CDR1 KGHSH and CDR2 LQKENI come from the germline V gene. The CDR3 here is CASTDGNEKLFS. CDR3 bases: TGTGCCAGCACCGACGGTAATGAAAAACTGTTTTCT.